These 8 T cell receptor beta chains originate from one sample sequenced in a study of blood T cell repertoires in COVID-19. Libraries were prepared by immunoSEQ multiplex PCR; TCRdb keeps only in-frame clonotypes and omits some of them. The profile shows around 260,000 clones, around 84% of them singletons. The sequencing input was PBMCs or T cells enriched from blood (not recorded which). The receptor source for this set is a man under 40 with acute COVID-19.

The count of this clone is one. An end of the junction does not agree with germline; a read error may underlie this. The gene calls are TRBV28 and TRBJ2-1; 9 positions agree with TRBD2. Germline CDR1 reads MDHEN; CDR2 reads SYDVKM. There are 12 residues in the CDR3. The CDR3 loop is CASSHDPRGRVF. The DNA for the CDR3 is TGTGCCAGCAGTCACGACCCCCGCGGGAGGGTCTTC.

This clone was counted once. The chain uses TRBV5-1 and TRBJ2-1, with 10 bases fitting TRBD1. The CDR3 totals 15 residues. V lost 2 bases and J lost 6; bases outside the gene matches: 5. CDR1 and CDR2 from the germline V gene are SGHRS and YFSETQ. In DNA, the CDR3 is TGCGCCAGCAGCTTAAGACAGGGGGCGGTCAATGAGCAGTTCTTC. It encodes CASSLRQGAVNEQFF.

The chain joins TRBV7-9 to TRBJ1-2; 9 bases align to TRBD1. Per the germline V gene, CDR1 is SEHNR and CDR2 is FQNEAQ (reference sequence). The CDR3 length is 18 residues. Trimming took 6 bases from V and 1 from J; bases not matched to a gene: 15. The CDR3 loop is CASSYMTGGKVRNYGYTF. CDR3 nucleotide sequence: TGTGCCAGCAGTTATATGACAGGGGGAAAAGTTCGTAACTATGGCTACACCTTC.

This chain uses TRBV11-3 with TRBJ2-4, with TRBD2 matching 14 bases. Trimming at V came to 4 bases and at J to 1 base, leaving 12 bases not matched to a gene. The CDR3 totals 20 residues. The germline gives CDR1 SGHNT, CDR2 YENEEA. CDR3 bases: TGTGCCAGCAGCTCCAGAATCGGGACTAGCGGGAGACCCGCCAAAAACATTCAGTACTTC. Its translation: CASSSRIGTSGRPAKNIQYF.

The chain recombines TRBV2 with TRBJ1-1; tentative D call: TRBD1 (6 bases). Germline V CDR1 and CDR2: SNHLY, FYNNEI. V lost 6 bases and J lost 3, with 20 bases in between. The CDR3 loop spans 16 amino acids. The CDR3 here is CASSRMVGGAYTEAFF. CDR3 nucleotide sequence: TGTGCCAGCAGCCGGATGGTTGGGGGGGCTTACACTGAAGCTTTCTTT.

This rearrangement joins TRBV11-2 to TRBJ2-7; 7 bases are shared with TRBD1. Trimming cost V 1 base and J 1 base; bases outside gene matches: 7. Per the germline V gene, CDR1 is SGHAT and CDR2 is FQNNGV. This CDR3 is built from 16 residues. The CDR3 sequence is CASSLGGTVPSYEQYV. CDR3 bases: TGTGCCAGCAGCTTAGGGGGGACAGTTCCATCCTACGAGCAGTACGTC.

The chain recombines TRBV3-1 (or the pseudogene TRBV3-2) with TRBJ1-2; D not certain. Trimming removed 0 bases at V and 4 bases at J, with 6 bases between. The germline CDR1 and CDR2 sequences are LGHDT and YNNKEL (reference sequence). This CDR3 contains 13 residues. The CDR3 nucleotides are TGTGCCAGCAGCCAAGATCCTAGCTATGGCTACACCTTC. Its protein product is CASSQDPSYGYTF.

The V gene is TRBV6-1, the J gene TRBJ1-5; 9 nucleotides align to TRBD1. The CDR3 is 17 residues long. With 3 bases clipped from V and 1 base from J, the junction kept 7 bases outside the gene matches. CDR1 is MNHNS and CDR2 is SASEGT in the germline V gene. The CDR3 loop reads CASSDGTGRPSNQPQHF. CDR3 bases: TGTGCCAGCAGTGATGGGACAGGGAGACCCAGCAATCAGCCCCAGCATTTT.